The next 20 T cell receptor beta chains were all read from a single sample in a study of cytomegalovirus exposure and HLA in healthy donors. A multiplex PCR was run with 60 Vbeta primers and 13 Jbeta primers. Generated by immunoSEQ multiplex PCR, the TCRdb table keeps only in-frame clones and is missing some. Seen here are 100,000 to 150,000 clones, 77% observed once, and the top ten hold approximately 3.7%. The sequencing input was PBMCs. These receptor sequences come from a human donor in good health.

This clone has more than one count but fewer than ten. The J gene is TRBJ1-2, the V gene TRBV6-4; weak D call: TRBD1 (6 bases). Germline CDR1 is MRHNA and CDR2 is SNTAGT. V gave up 3 bases and J gave up 4 bases, with 12 bases separating them. The CDR3 totals 14 residues. CDR3 nucleotide sequence: TGTGCCAGCAGTGAATGGTCGGACAGCTATGGCTACACCTTC. Translating it yields CASSEWSDSYGYTF.

In this sample, this clone turned up a few times. The chain is built from TRBV29-1 and TRBJ1-3, with TRBD1 matching 8 bases. Per the germline V gene, CDR1 is SQVTM and CDR2 is ANQGSEA. J gave up 1 base and V 4 bases, and 6 bases lay outside the gene matches. This CDR3 contains 15 residues. In DNA, the CDR3 is TGCAGCGTTGCGGACAGGGCCATGTCTGGAAACACCATATATTTT. It is translated as CSVADRAMSGNTIYF.

The chain recombines TRBV6-5 with TRBJ2-7, with D perhaps matching TRBD2 (6 bases). Germline V gene lookup returns CDR1 MNHEY and CDR2 SVGAGI. The CDR3 contains 13 residues. Trimming shortened V by 5 bases and J by 7 bases, and 15 bases separated the two germline ends. The CDR3 DNA sequence: TGTGCCAGCAGTGAATATTTCGCGGGGGAGCAGTACTTC. Residues: CASSEYFAGEQYF.

V is TRBV7-8 and J is TRBJ2-1; 7 nucleotides line up with TRBD1. V lost 5 bases to trimming and J lost 13 bases; unmatched junction nucleotides: 11. The CDR3 spans 13 residues. CDR1 is SGHVS, CDR2 FQNEAQ, per germline. CDR3 residues: CASSPGQARAQFF. The DNA for the CDR3 is TGTGCCAGCAGCCCCGGACAGGCGAGGGCCCAGTTCTTC.

This chain links TRBV23-1 with TRBJ2-7; a possible D gene is TRBD1 (5 bases). TRBV23-1 is given ORF status, its function remaining uncertain. V lost 4 bases and J 2 bases, leaving 9 bases between the germline ends. The CDR3 extends over 13 amino acids. The CDR3 DNA sequence: TGCGCCAGCAGTCGGGGCAGCACCTACGAGCAGTACTTC. As protein: CASSRGSTYEQYF.

This clone occurred once. The chain joins TRBV5-8 to TRBJ1-4; no reliable D call. The V end lost 4 bases, the J end lost 10 bases, and 11 bases lay between the germline ends. Germline V lookup: CDR1 SGHTS, CDR2 YDEGEE. This CDR3 is 12 amino acids long. In DNA, the CDR3 is TGTGCCAGCAGCATGATCCTCGGAAAACTGTTTTTT. Amino acid sequence: CASSMILGKLFF.

For this clone: Within the sample, other DNA sequences also encode this same CDR3. The chain couples TRBV10-3 to TRBJ2-3; 7 nucleotides match TRBD2. The CDR3 spans 13 residues. V was pared by 11 bases and J by 3 bases, with 8 bases of the junction left unmatched. Germline CDR1 reads ENHRY; CDR2 reads SYGVKD. CDR3 sequence: CAGAGDGTDTQYF. The CDR3 DNA reads TGTGCCGGCGCGGGGGACGGAACAGATACGCAGTATTTT.

The chain joins TRBV10-3 to TRBJ2-7, with D possibly matching TRBD2 (5 bases). V dropped 2 bases and J dropped 2 bases, with 7 bases sitting between them. Germline loops: CDR1 ENHRY, CDR2 SYGVKD. This CDR3 spans 13 amino acids. CDR3 sequence: CAISESGAYEQYF. The CDR3 DNA is TGTGCCATCAGTGAGAGCGGCGCCTACGAGCAGTACTTC.

The count of this clone is one. CDR3 sequence: CASSVTSGTIYEQYF. The CDR3, as DNA: TGTGCCAGTAGTGTGACTAGCGGGACCATCTACGAGCAGTACTTC. The V gene is TRBV19, the J gene TRBJ2-7; 11 positions match TRBD2. V shed 5 bases, J shed 3 bases, and the junction held 6 bases outside the gene matches. Germline lookup yields CDR1 LNHDA and CDR2 SQIVND (reference sequence). The CDR3 runs to 15 residues.

The chain couples TRBV6-1 to TRBJ1-5; 12 nucleotides line up with TRBD1. Germline values: CDR1 MNHNS, CDR2 SASEGT. CDR3 length: 17 amino acids. J was trimmed by 6 bases and V by 1 base; bases with no gene match: 7. The CDR3 spells CASSEGGTGGGSQPQHF. CDR3 bases: TGTGCCAGCAGTGAAGGAGGGACAGGGGGCGGGAGTCAGCCCCAGCATTTT.

Turning to this clone: Its ends do not fully match the called genes, so a read error is possible. The CDR3: CASSLVAGAPSGANGLTF. CDR3 DNA sequence: TGCGCCAGCAGCTTGGTAGCGGGAGCTCCCTCTGGGGCCAACGGCCTGACTTTC. The chain links TRBV5-1 to TRBJ2-6, with 9 bases matching TRBD2. The germline V gene encodes CDR1 SGHRS and CDR2 YFSETQ. This CDR3 has 18 amino acids.

The J gene is TRBJ1-4, the V gene TRBV7-9, with D unresolved. The germline V gene has CDR1 SEHNR and CDR2 FQNEAQ (reference sequence). With 5 bases removed from V and 0 bases from J, the gap between germline ends came to 10 bases. CDR3 size: 15 residues. In nucleotides, the CDR3 is TGTGCCAGCAGCCCCGCAGTGGCAACTAATGAAAAACTGTTTTTT. Translating it yields CASSPAVATNEKLFF. Drawing the rest from reference TRBV7-9 and TRBJ1-4, the complete variable domain is DTGVSQNPRHKITKRGQNVTFRCDPISEHNRLYWYRQTLGQGPEFLTYFQNEAQLEKSRLLSDRFSAERPKGSFSTLEIQRTEQGDSAMYLCASSPAVATNEKLFFGSGTQLSVL.

In regard to this clone: This same CDR3 is encoded by further DNA sequences in the sample. The V gene is TRBV5-1, the J gene TRBJ2-2; 9 nucleotides agree with TRBD2. Germline CDR1 reads SGHRS; CDR2 reads YFSETQ. There are 16 residues in the CDR3. Germline trimming cut 0 bases from V and 3 bases from J; bases unmatched to any gene: 3. CDR3 coding DNA: TGCGCCAGCAGCTTGGCCCCTAGCGGGGACACCGGGGAGCTGTTTTTT. Protein: CASSLAPSGDTGELFF.

The chain combines TRBV28 with TRBJ2-7; 7 nucleotides line up with TRBD2. V dropped 3 bases and J dropped 4; count of bases not matched to a gene: 21. Per germline, CDR1 MDHEN and CDR2 SYDVKM. CDR3 length equals 19 residues. The CDR3: CASSFTIAGEAVLRYEQYF. DNA of the CDR3: TGTGCCAGCAGTTTTACCATTGCGGGAGAGGCTGTTCTCAGGTACGAGCAGTACTTC.

The genes are TRBV28 and TRBJ1-3; maybe TRBD1 (5 bases). The length of the CDR3 is 15 residues. The germline CDR1 and CDR2 sequences are MDHEN and SYDVKM. The V and J ends lost 4 bases and 0 bases respectively, with 10 bases between them. CDR3 in amino acids: CASSSQGSSGNTIYF. CDR3 nucleotide sequence: TGTGCCAGCAGTTCCCAGGGATCCTCTGGAAACACCATATATTTT.

The J gene is TRBJ2-3, the V gene TRBV28, with 12 bases matching TRBD2. The CDR3 loop spans 16 amino acids. V was clipped by 5 bases and J by 5 bases; unmatched bases: 8. Germline-derived CDR1 and CDR2 are MDHEN and SYDVKM. The CDR3 loop is CASSARLAGARDTQYF. CDR3 coding DNA: TGTGCCAGCAGTGCTAGACTAGCGGGAGCACGAGATACGCAGTATTTT.

This clone appeared a few times. The genes are TRBV18 and TRBJ1-1; possibly TRBD1 for D (5 bases). V was clipped by 3 bases and J by 0 bases, with 11 bases between them. This CDR3 spans 15 amino acids. Per germline, CDR1 KGHSH and CDR2 LQKENI. Written as DNA, the CDR3 is TGTGCCAGCTCACCCGAGTCGGGGGTGAACACTGAAGCTTTCTTT. Its translation is CASSPESGVNTEAFF.

V usage is TRBV5-8 and J usage is TRBJ2-2; 11 bases agree with TRBD1. CDR3 size: 16 residues. Germline CDR1 is SGHTS and CDR2 is YDEGEE. The J segment lost 6 bases and the V segment lost 3 bases, leaving 7 bases of the junction unmatched. The CDR3 nucleotides read TGTGCCAGCAGCTCCGGGACAGGGGGAATGGCCGGGGAGCTGTTTTTT. It codes for CASSSGTGGMAGELFF.

This clone appeared a single time. The V call is TRBV6-5, the J call TRBJ2-7; TRBD1 matches at 10 bases. J was trimmed by 0 bases and V by 6 bases; bases with no gene match: 5. The CDR3 extends over 15 amino acids. Looked up from germline, CDR1 is MNHEY and CDR2 is SVGAGI. The DNA for the CDR3 is TGTGCCAGCAGACCCGGGACAGGGGTCTCCTACGAGCAGTACTTC. Its translation is CASRPGTGVSYEQYF.

The genes are TRBV28 and TRBJ2-5, with a possible D match to TRBD2 (6 bases). The J call may be incorrect, as the DNA end agrees better with TRBJ2-7. The CDR3 extends over 16 amino acids. From germline, CDR1 is MDHEN and CDR2 SYDVKM. CDR3 region: CASSLFGGRSSYEQYF. The CDR3 region has the DNA TGTGCCAGCAGTTTGTTTGGAGGGAGGAGTTCCTACGAGCAGTACTTC.